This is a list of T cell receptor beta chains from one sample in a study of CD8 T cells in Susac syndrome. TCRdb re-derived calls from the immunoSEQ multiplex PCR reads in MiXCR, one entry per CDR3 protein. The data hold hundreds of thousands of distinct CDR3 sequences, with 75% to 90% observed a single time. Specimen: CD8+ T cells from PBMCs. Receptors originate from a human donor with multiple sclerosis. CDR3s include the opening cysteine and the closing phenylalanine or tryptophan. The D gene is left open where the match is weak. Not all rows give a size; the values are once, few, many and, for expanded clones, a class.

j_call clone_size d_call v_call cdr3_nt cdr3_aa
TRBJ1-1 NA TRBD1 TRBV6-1 TGTGCCAGTGGACAGGGCACTGAAGCTTTCTTT CASGQGTEAFF
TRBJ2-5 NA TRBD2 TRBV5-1 TGCGCCAGCAGCTGGATGGGAGGGGTGGAGACCCAGTACTTC CASSWMGGVETQYF
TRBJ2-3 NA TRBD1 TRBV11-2 TGTGCCAGCAGCTTAGATAGGGGACAGATACTCACAGATACGCAGTATTTT CASSLDRGQILTDTQYF
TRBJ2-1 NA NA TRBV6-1 TGTGCCAGCAACCTAAATGAGCAGTTCTTC CASNLNEQFF
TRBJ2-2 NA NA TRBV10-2 TGCGCCAGCAGTGAGGAGGTCGGGGAGCTGTTTTTT CASSEEVGELFF
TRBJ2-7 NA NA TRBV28 TGTGCCAGCAGTTCCCCAACCCGGGACCTCCGTTCCTACGAGCAGTACTTC CASSSPTRDLRSYEQYF
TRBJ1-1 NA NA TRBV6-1 TGTGCCAGCAGTGAACTTGGGGCGAGCACTGAAGCTTTCTTT CASSELGASTEAFF
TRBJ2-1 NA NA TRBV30 TGTGCCTGGACAGATAGCTCCTACAATGAGCAGTTCTTC CAWTDSSYNEQFF
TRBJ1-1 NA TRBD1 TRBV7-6 TGTGCCAGCAGCTTTCCAACGACAGGGCCGATCGAAGCTTTCTTT CASSFPTTGPIEAFF
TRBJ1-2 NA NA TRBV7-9 TGTGCCAGCAGCTTAGCGGGGCAGGGAGTAATCTATGGCTACACCTTC CASSLAGQGVIYGYTF
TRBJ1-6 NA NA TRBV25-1 TGTGCCAGCAGTGAATACCGCTATGAAGGGAATTCACCCCTCCACTTT CASSEYRYEGNSPLHF
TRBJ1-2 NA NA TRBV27 TGTGCCAGCAGAATTGGGGGTGGCTATGGCTACACCTTC CASRIGGGYGYTF
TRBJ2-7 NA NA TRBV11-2 TGTGCCAGCAGCGCGACCTACTACGAGCAGTACTTC CASSATYYEQYF
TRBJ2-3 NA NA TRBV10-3 TGTGCCATCAGTGAGTCTCCGGGGAATCCCACAGATACGCAGTATTTT CAISESPGNPTDTQYF
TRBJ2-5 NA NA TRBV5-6 TGTGCCAGCAGCCTCGGAAAGACCCAGTACTTC CASSLGKTQYF
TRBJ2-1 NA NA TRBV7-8 TGTGCCAGCAGCTTATTCAGGCGCAGTGAGCAGTTCTTC CASSLFRRSEQFF
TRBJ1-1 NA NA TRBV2 TGTGCCAGCAGCGGCAGGACAGACACTGAAGCTTTCTTT CASSGRTDTEAFF
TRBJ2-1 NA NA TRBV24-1 TGTGCCACCAGCCGGGACAGCGGGAACAATGAGCAGTTCTTC CATSRDSGNNEQFF
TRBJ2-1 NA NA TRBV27 TGTGCCAGCAGTTTTGAGGGACTGCCGAGCTCCTACAATGAGCAGTTCTTC CASSFEGLPSSYNEQFF
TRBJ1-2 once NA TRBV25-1 TGTGCCAGCAGTGAATATTTTGGTACAGGGCAAGGCTACACCTTC CASSEYFGTGQGYTF
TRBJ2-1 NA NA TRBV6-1 TGTGCCAGCAGTCCCGGAAGAGTCAATGAGCAGTTCTTC CASSPGRVNEQFF
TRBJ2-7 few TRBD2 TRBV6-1 TGTGCCAGCAGTGTTCTGGCGGGGGGTACCTACGAGCAGTACTTC CASSVLAGGTYEQYF
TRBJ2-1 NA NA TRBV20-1 TGCAGTGCTAGAGACCTCGGGCCCCGGGCCGATGAGCAGTTCTTC CSARDLGPRADEQFF
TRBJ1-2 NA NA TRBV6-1 TGTGCCAGCAGTGAACAACAAGTCTATGGCTACACCTTC CASSEQQVYGYTF
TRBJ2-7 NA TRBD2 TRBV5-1 TGCGCCAGCAGCTTAAGGAGGGAGGGCTCCTACGAGCAGTACTTC CASSLRREGSYEQYF
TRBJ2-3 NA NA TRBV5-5 TGTGCCAGCAGGTCAGCGGGACAAGATACGCAGTATTTT CASRSAGQDTQYF
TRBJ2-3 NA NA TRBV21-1 TGTGCCAGCAATAATGGACGGCCGGTTCTCGCAGATACGCAGTATTTT CASNNGRPVLADTQYF
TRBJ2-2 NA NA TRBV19 TGTGCCAGTAGTATCGCCGAAACCGGGGAGCTGTTTTTT CASSIAETGELFF
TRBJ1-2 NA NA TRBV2 TGTGCCAGCAGTGAGTGGACGGTCTCTAACTATGGCTACACCTTC CASSEWTVSNYGYTF
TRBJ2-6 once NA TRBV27 TGTGCCAGCACTTTTATTGGGGCCAACGTCCTGACTTTC CASTFIGANVLTF
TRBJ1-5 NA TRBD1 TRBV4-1 TGCGCCAGCAGCCAGACAGGGACGCAGCCCCAGCATTTT CASSQTGTQPQHF
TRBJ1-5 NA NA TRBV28 TGTGCCAGCAGTTGGAGGGGGGTACAGCCCCAGCATTTT CASSWRGVQPQHF
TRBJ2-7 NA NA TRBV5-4 TGTGCCAGCAGCTTGGACCTCGGGAGTAGATACGAGCAGTACTTC CASSLDLGSRYEQYF
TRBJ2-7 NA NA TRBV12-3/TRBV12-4 TGTGCCAGCAGTTTGTTGACAGATGAGCAGTACTTC CASSLLTDEQYF
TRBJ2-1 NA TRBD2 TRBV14 TGTGCCAGCAGCGCGCTGGGACTAGCGGCCTACAATGAGCAGTTCTTC CASSALGLAAYNEQFF
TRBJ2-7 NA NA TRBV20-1 TGCAGTGCTACCGGGACGACGAGCTCCTACGAGCAGTACTTC CSATGTTSSYEQYF
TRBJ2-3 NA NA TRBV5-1 TGCGCCAGCAGCTTGTCAGGCATTTACACAGATACGCAGTATTTT CASSLSGIYTDTQYF
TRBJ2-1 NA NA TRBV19 TGTGCCAGTAGTCCCGGCATCCCTTTGGTGGGGGAGGTGTATAATGAGCAGTTCTTC CASSPGIPLVGEVYNEQFF
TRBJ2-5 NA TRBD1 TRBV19 TGTGCCAGTAGTATTTTGACAGGGGCGGCAGAGACCCAGTACTTC CASSILTGAAETQYF
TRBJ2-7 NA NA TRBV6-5 TGTGCCAGTTCTCCGGGAGAGGATGGCTACGAGCAGTACTTC CASSPGEDGYEQYF
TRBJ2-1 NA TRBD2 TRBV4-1 TGCGCCAGCAGCCAGATGATAGCGGGTTACAATGAGCAGTTCTTC CASSQMIAGYNEQFF
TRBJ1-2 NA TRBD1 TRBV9 TGTGCCAGCAGCGTAGACCTGGGGACAGCCCGATCCGACTATGGCTACACCTTC CASSVDLGTARSDYGYTF
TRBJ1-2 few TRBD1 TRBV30 TGTGCCTGGAGTGTGGGACAGGGCTATGGCTACACCTTC CAWSVGQGYGYTF
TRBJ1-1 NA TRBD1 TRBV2 TGTGCCAGCAGTAACCTGGGACAGGGGCGAGTGACTGAAGCTTTCTTT CASSNLGQGRVTEAFF
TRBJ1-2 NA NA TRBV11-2 TGTGCCAGCAGCCCCAGAATAGAAATGGCTGCAGAATTCTATGGCTACACCTTC CASSPRIEMAAEFYGYTF
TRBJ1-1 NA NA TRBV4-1 TGCGCCAGCAGCTATTCGACCGGGAGGAACACTGAAGCTTTCTTT CASSYSTGRNTEAFF
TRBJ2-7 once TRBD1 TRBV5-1 TGCGCCAGCAGTCCGGACAGGGAACCCTACGAGCAGTACTTC CASSPDREPYEQYF
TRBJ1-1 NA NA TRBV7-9 TGTGCCAGCAGGGATCTATCCACTGAAGCTTTCTTT CASRDLSTEAFF
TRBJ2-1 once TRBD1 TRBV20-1 TGCAGTGCCACCGACAGGGGCTACAATGAGCAGTTCTTC CSATDRGYNEQFF
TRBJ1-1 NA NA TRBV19 TGTGCCAGCGAGGAGGACAATTCCTTCCAGTCTGAAGCTTTCTTT CASEEDNSFQSEAFF
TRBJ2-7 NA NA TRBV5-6 TGTGCCAGCAGGAAGACAGGGAGGGGGTGGCACGAGCAGTACTTC CASRKTGRGWHEQYF
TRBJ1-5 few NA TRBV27 TGTGCCAGCAGTTTTATCGGCGGCAATCAGCCCCAGCATTTT CASSFIGGNQPQHF
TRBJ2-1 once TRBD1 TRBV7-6 TGTGCCAGCAGCCCGATGACAGGGAGCTCCTACAATGAGCAGTTCTTC CASSPMTGSSYNEQFF